The source of this T cell receptor (beta chain) is a study of cytomegalovirus exposure and HLA in healthy donors. The PCR had 60 Vbeta and 13 Jbeta primers. The assay was immunoSEQ multiplex PCR, and TCRdb's table has in-frame clones only and misses some. Of under 200,000 clones listed, 78% are singletons. The CDR3 is made up of 14 amino acids. The ends lost 7 bases at V and 6 bases at J; junction bases unmatched: 7. Germline CDR1 reads SNHLY; CDR2 reads FYNNEI. The rearrangement links TRBV2 to TRBJ2-3; 10 bases map to TRBD2. The sequence came from a middle-aged woman in good health and CMV-seronegative. Sequencing was done on a sample of PBMCs. The CDR3 region has the DNA TGTGCCAGCACTCAGCGGGGGGGCCACGATACGCAGTATTTT. Translation gives CASTQRGGHDTQYF.